The 25 T cell receptor beta chains listed next were all sequenced from one sample in a study of T cell responses to AZD1222 COVID-19 vaccine. Some clones are missing from TCRdb's copy, which holds only in-frame ones; the method was immunoSEQ multiplex PCR. Of around 60,000 clones listed, roughly 90% were seen once; the top ten hold roughly 5%. Sequenced material: peripheral blood, taken on day 0 of AZD1222 vaccination. The receptors stem from an adult in good health.

For this clone: Relative to the germline gene, one junction end is altered; a read error may explain this. V is TRBV29-1 and J is TRBJ1-2, with D possibly matching TRBD1 (5 bases). The CDR3 extends over 13 amino acids. Looked up from germline, CDR1 is SQVTM and CDR2 is ANQGSEA. CDR3 coding DNA: TGCAGCGTTGAAGAAAGTCAGGCGAGCCAAAGGGGTTTC. This sequence encodes CSVEESQASQRGF.

This clone came up once. This chain links TRBV5-6 with TRBJ1-2; a weak D match, TRBD1 (5 bases). This CDR3 is built from 13 residues. Trimming removed 7 bases at V and 2 bases at J, with 12 bases between. CDR1 is SGHDT and CDR2 is YYEEEE in the germline V gene. This CDR3 is CASGSSGNYGYTF. The CDR3 DNA follows: TGTGCCAGCGGATCCTCAGGGAACTATGGCTACACCTTC. Using reference TRBV5-6 and TRBJ1-2 for the parts outside the CDR3, the full variable domain is DAGVTQSPTHLIKTRGQQVTLRCSPKSGHDTVSWYQQALGQGPQFIFQYYEEEERQRGNFPDRFSGHQFPNYSSELNVNALLLGDSALYLCASGSSGNYGYTFGSGTRLTVV.

The chain couples TRBV12-3 or TRBV12-4 to TRBJ1-5; unclear D gene. Between the trimmed V and J ends, which lost 2 bases and 6 bases, there was a span of 8 bases. This CDR3 region has 13 residues. The CDR3 loop reads CASSLTSGQPQHF. In DNA, the CDR3 is TGTGCCAGCAGTTTAACATCGGGTCAGCCCCAGCATTTT.

The chain is built from TRBV6-5 and TRBJ2-2; no definite D call. Germline lookup yields CDR1 MNHEY and CDR2 SVGAGI. Trimming pared 5 bases from V and 1 base from J, leaving 8 bases between. The length of the CDR3 is 14 residues. This CDR3 is CASSPRQNTGELFF. As DNA, the CDR3 is TGTGCCAGCAGTCCCCGACAGAACACCGGGGAGCTGTTTTTT.

This chain connects TRBV4-1 to TRBJ1-6, with D unresolved. Germline CDR1 reads MGHRA; CDR2 reads YSYEKL. The ends were cut back, 4 bases at V and 0 bases at J, with 10 bases in the middle. This CDR3 has 16 residues. CDR3 nucleotide sequence: TGCGCCAGCAGCCCGGCGGGAAGCTCCTATAATTCACCCCTCCACTTT. As protein: CASSPAGSSYNSPLHF.

The chain joins TRBV2 to TRBJ1-5, with TRBD1 identical over 7 bases. In germline, CDR1 is SNHLY, CDR2 FYNNEI. V dropped 4 bases and J dropped 4; count of bases not matched to a gene: 4. The CDR3 is made up of 14 amino acids. For the CDR3, the DNA is TGTGCCAGCAGTGGGGGGACAGTAAATCAGCCCCAGCATTTT. This codes for CASSGGTVNQPQHF.

CDR3 sequence: CASSAVSSYNEQFF. The DNA for the CDR3 is TGTGCCAGCAGTGCTGTTAGCTCCTACAATGAGCAGTTCTTC. The chain joins TRBV2 to TRBJ2-1; D not certain. Germline CDR1 reads SNHLY; CDR2 reads FYNNEI. Trimming cost V 4 bases and J 0 bases, with 7 bases left between them. This CDR3 has 14 residues.

CDR3 residues: CASSQDIGTWGSGANVLTF. As DNA, the CDR3 is TGTGCCAGCAGCCAAGATATCGGGACTTGGGGTTCTGGGGCCAACGTCCTGACTTTC. This rearrangement joins TRBV4-2 to TRBJ2-6; a possible D gene is TRBD2 (6 bases). In germline, CDR1 is LGHNA, CDR2 YNFKEQ. CDR3 length: 19 residues. Trimming removed 0 bases from V and 1 base from J, with 16 bases in between.

The chain carries TRBV10-2 and TRBJ1-3, with D possibly being TRBD1 (6 bases). V was pared by 3 bases and J by 4 bases, with 10 bases between. Germline lookup yields CDR1 WSHSY and CDR2 SAAADI. The CDR3 has 14 residues. The CDR3, as DNA: TGCGCCAGCAGTGATTGGGGGCGGGGAAACACCATATATTTT. Translating gives CASSDWGRGNTIYF.

The chain recombines TRBV5-1 with TRBJ2-5, with a tentative D call TRBD1 (5 bases). Per the germline V gene, CDR1 is SGHRS and CDR2 is YFSETQ. The CDR3 loop spans 13 amino acids. The ends were cut back, 2 bases at V and 2 bases at J, with 7 bases in the middle. The CDR3, as DNA: TGCGCCAGCAGCTTCGCAGGGCAAGAGACCCAGTACTTC. Protein product: CASSFAGQETQYF.

V is TRBV3-1 (or the pseudogene TRBV3-2) and J is TRBJ2-5; D is unresolved. Trimming cost V 3 bases and J 2 bases, with 1 base left between them. Germline assignment: CDR1 LGHDT and CDR2 YNNKEL (reference sequence). The CDR3 is 11 amino acids. The CDR3 nucleotides are TGTGCCAGCAGCCATCAAGAGACCCAGTACTTC. Its translation: CASSHQETQYF.

This chain links TRBV10-2 with TRBJ2-7; D possibly corresponds to TRBD1 (7 bases). V lost 3 bases, J lost 2 bases, and 17 bases lay in between. Germline-derived CDR1 and CDR2 are WSHSY and SAAADI. The CDR3 is made up of 16 amino acids. The CDR3 loop is CASSDPSGGGAYEQYF. The CDR3 bases are TGCGCCAGCAGTGACCCGAGCGGAGGGGGCGCCTACGAGCAGTACTTC.

The rearrangement joins TRBV6-5 to TRBJ1-1; a weak D match, TRBD1 (5 bases). Trimming shortened V by 4 bases and J by 0 bases, and 15 bases separated the two germline ends. Germline V gene sequence: CDR1 MNHEY, CDR2 SVGAGI. CDR3 size: 16 residues. DNA of the CDR3: TGTGCCAGCAGTTCCCTTGGGGCAGGGCTGAACACTGAAGCTTTCTTT. As protein: CASSSLGAGLNTEAFF.

The CDR3 sequence: CASSPGYQDYGYTF. For the CDR3, the DNA is TGTGCCAGCAGCCCAGGGTATCAGGACTATGGCTACACCTTC. The chain carries TRBV6-5 and TRBJ1-2; D is perhaps TRBD1 (5 bases). Germline V gene sequence: CDR1 MNHEY, CDR2 SVGAGI. CDR3 size: 14 residues. The V end lost 6 bases, the J end lost 3 bases, and 14 bases lay between the germline ends.

In DNA, the CDR3 is TGCAGTGCTATTGACAGAGCCTACGAGCAGTACTTC. Protein sequence: CSAIDRAYEQYF. V and J are TRBV20-1 and TRBJ2-7; tentative D call: TRBD1 (5 bases). The V end was cut by 4 bases, the J end by 2 bases, with 9 bases between. The CDR3 contains 12 residues. Germline V lookup: CDR1 DFQATT, CDR2 SNEGSKA (reference sequence).

The genes are TRBV5-4 and TRBJ2-5; 12 bases are shared with TRBD1. The V and J ends lost 0 bases and 0 bases, in that order; junction bases with no gene match: 9. Germline V gene lookup returns CDR1 SGHNT and CDR2 YYREEE (reference sequence). The CDR3 consists of 19 residues. CDR3 bases: TGTGCCAGCAGCTTGGTGGGACAGGGGGCTCTTTTGCACCAAGAGACCCAGTACTTC. Residues: CASSLVGQGALLHQETQYF.

This clone was recorded only once. The chain joins TRBV5-1 to TRBJ2-3; D is possibly TRBD1 or TRBD2 (6 bases each). CDR1 SGHRS and CDR2 YFSETQ come from the germline V gene. With 0 bases removed from V and 6 bases from J, the gap between germline ends came to 14 bases. The CDR3 spans 15 residues. The CDR3 nucleotides read TGCGCCAGCAGCTTGGCCCGGACTACAGGGGATACGCAGTATTTT. Encoded protein: CASSLARTTGDTQYF. The complete variable domain, with remaining parts taken from reference TRBV5-1 and TRBJ2-3, reads KAGVTQTPRYLIKTRGQQVTLSCSPISGHRSVSWYQQTPGQGLQFLFEYFSETQRNKGNFPGRFSGRQFSNSRSEMNVSTLELGDSALYLCASSLARTTGDTQYFGPGTRLTVL.

The genes are TRBV9 and TRBJ1-4; 10 bases agree with TRBD1. After removal of 4 bases from V and 7 bases from J, the junction contained 7 bases not matched to a gene. CDR3 size: 15 residues. Germline CDR1 and CDR2: SGDLS and YYNGEE. CDR3 DNA sequence: TGTGCCAGCAGCACCGGACAGGGGGGAGGTGAAAAACTGTTTTTT. The encoded protein is CASSTGQGGGEKLFF. The whole variable domain, filled in from reference TRBV9 and TRBJ1-4, reads DSGVTQTPKHLITATGQRVTLRCSPRSGDLSVYWYQQSLDQGLQFLIQYYNGEERAKGNILERFSAQQFPDLHSELNLSSLELGDSALYFCASSTGQGGGEKLFFGSGTQLSVL.

V and J are TRBV12-3 or TRBV12-4 and TRBJ2-7, with a weak D call TRBD1 (6 bases). The CDR3 extends over 13 amino acids. The V gene lost 6 bases and the J gene lost 7 bases, with 16 bases spanning the gap. CDR3 amino acids: CASSKTTGWEQYF. CDR3 DNA: TGTGCCAGCAGCAAAACCACAGGGTGGGAGCAGTACTTC.

The V and J genes are TRBV5-5 and TRBJ1-6, with 7 bases matching TRBD1. V trimming: 0 bases; J trimming: 11 bases; junction bases outside the gene matches: 5. The CDR3 has 14 residues. Per the germline V gene, CDR1 is SGHKS and CDR2 is YYEKEE (reference sequence). Written as DNA, the CDR3 is TGTGCCAGCAGCTTGGTGACAGGGAATACACCCCTCCACTTT. This codes for CASSLVTGNTPLHF.

V is TRBV12-3 or TRBV12-4 and J is TRBJ1-1, with a weak D call TRBD1 (5 bases). Trimming left V 6 bases short and J 4 bases short, with 9 bases between. There are 12 residues in the CDR3. The CDR3 sequence is CASSGGVTEAFF. For the CDR3, the DNA is TGTGCCAGCAGCGGGGGTGTCACTGAAGCTTTCTTT.

This sequence joins TRBV19 and TRBJ1-1; 7 bases agree with TRBD1. V shed 3 bases, J shed 6 bases, and the junction held 7 bases outside the gene matches. The germline CDR1 and CDR2 sequences are LNHDA and SQIVND (reference sequence). This CDR3 region has 14 residues. The DNA for the CDR3 is TGTGCCAGTAGTATCGGTCAGGGGGTCGCTGAAGCTTTCTTT. Protein: CASSIGQGVAEAFF.

The chain joins TRBV30 to TRBJ1-1; D call uncertain. V was cut by 0 bases and J by 10 bases, with 9 bases left in between. CDR3 length equals 11 residues. Germline V gene data show CDR1 as GTSNPN and CDR2 as SVGIG (reference sequence). The CDR3 DNA follows: TGTGCCTGGAGTGTAATGACCCTAGCTTTCTTT. Translation gives CAWSVMTLAFF.

This clone was recorded once. This chain connects TRBV3-1 (or the pseudogene TRBV3-2) to TRBJ2-7, with 7 nucleotides matching TRBD1. The CDR3 runs 14 residues. Germline CDR1 and CDR2: LGHDT and YNNKEL (reference sequence). Trimming took 3 bases from V and 0 from J; bases not matched to a gene: 2. CDR3 loop: CASSQRGPSYEQYF. CDR3 in DNA: TGTGCCAGCAGCCAGAGGGGGCCCTCCTACGAGCAGTACTTC.

The genes are TRBV4-1 and TRBJ1-1; D possibly corresponds to TRBD1 (6 bases). Germline CDR1 reads MGHRA; CDR2 reads YSYEKL. This CDR3 region has 15 residues. The V end was cut by 0 bases, the J end by 4 bases, with 12 bases between. CDR3 sequence reads: CASSQEGRGGTEAFF. CDR3 bases: TGCGCCAGCAGCCAAGAGGGGAGAGGGGGCACTGAAGCTTTCTTT.